Presented here are 10 T cell receptor beta chains from one specimen sequenced in a study of chemoradiotherapy in HPV16-positive cancers. The method was immunoSEQ multiplex PCR; TCRdb's version includes in-frame clones alone and lacks a portion of them. The repertoire includes 9,500 to 15,000 clones, around nine tenths of them detected once, and about 6% sits in the top ten. The source material was blood, sampled from a patient who underwent chemoradiotherapy. These receptors came from a human donor with HPV-associated anogenital cancer.

V and J are TRBV7-8 and TRBJ1-5; D is unclear. V gave up 0 bases and J gave up 9 bases, with 6 bases separating them. CDR1 is SGHVS and CDR2 is FQNEAQ in the germline V gene. The CDR3 has 12 amino acids. CDR3 sequence: CASSLANGPQHF. For the CDR3, the DNA is TGTGCCAGCAGCTTAGCCAATGGGCCCCAGCATTTT.

This rearrangement joins TRBV7-2 to TRBJ2-3; 10 positions agree with TRBD2. J lost 4 bases, V lost 4 bases, and 11 bases had no gene match. The CDR3 extends over 17 amino acids. The V gene's germline CDR1 is SGHTA and CDR2 FQGNSA. Written as DNA, the CDR3 is TGTGCCAGCAGCTATCTCCCTAGCGGGGGAGGAGCAGATACGCAGTATTTT. It specifies CASSYLPSGGGADTQYF.

V usage is TRBV19 and J usage is TRBJ1-2, with TRBD1 identical over 7 bases. The CDR3 covers 16 residues. Trimming removed 3 bases from V and 6 bases from J; junction bases left unmatched: 13. Germline V gene sequence: CDR1 LNHDA, CDR2 SQIVND (reference sequence). CDR3 nucleotide sequence: TGTGCCAGTAGTATTGCCCCCGACAGGGTTTGGAATGGCTACACCTTC. Residues: CASSIAPDRVWNGYTF.

The chain links TRBV19 to TRBJ1-1, with 8 positions matching TRBD1. Germline CDR1 is LNHDA and CDR2 is SQIVND (reference sequence). Germline trimming cut 2 bases from V and 6 bases from J; bases unmatched to any gene: 14. CDR3 length: 17 residues. The CDR3 region has the DNA TGTGCCAGTAGTATACAAGGACCTGGACAGGGAAGTTCTGAAGCTTTCTTT. It encodes CASSIQGPGQGSSEAFF.

The chain recombines TRBV30 with TRBJ1-5; perhaps TRBD1 as D (6 bases). CDR1 is GTSNPN, CDR2 SVGIG, per germline (reference sequence). The V end lost 1 base, the J end lost 0 bases, and 10 bases lay between the germline ends. The length of the CDR3 is 15 residues. The CDR3 sequence is CAWSGTGYSNQPQHF. The CDR3 region has the DNA TGTGCCTGGAGTGGAACAGGGTATAGCAATCAGCCCCAGCATTTT.

The chain recombines TRBV27 with TRBJ1-1; D remains ambiguous. Germline V CDR1 and CDR2: MNHEY, SMNVEV (reference sequence). CDR3 size: 14 residues. V was trimmed by 4 bases and J by 1 base, leaving 10 bases between them. CDR3: CASSSVDRNTEAFF. The CDR3 nucleotides read TGTGCCAGCAGTTCGGTTGATAGGAACACTGAAGCTTTCTTT.

This chain links TRBV12-5 with TRBJ1-5; 7 nucleotides match TRBD1. CDR1 is LGHNT, CDR2 FRNRAP, per germline. CDR3 length: 14 amino acids. Losses at the gene ends were 2 bases for V and 4 bases for J; bases not matched to a gene: 2. CDR3 loop: CASGLTGVNQPQHF. The CDR3, as DNA: TGTGCTAGTGGTTTGACAGGGGTTAATCAGCCCCAGCATTTT.

The chain carries TRBV10-3 and TRBJ2-5, with TRBD2 as a possible D gene (7 bases). The CDR3 consists of 15 residues. The V end was cut by 6 bases, the J end by 5 bases, with 19 bases between. Per the germline V gene, CDR1 is ENHRY and CDR2 is SYGVKD. The CDR3 sequence: CAISGSGGRGETQYF. The CDR3 DNA reads TGTGCCATCAGCGGCTCAGGAGGGAGGGGGGAGACCCAGTACTTC.

The rearrangement uses TRBV30 and TRBJ1-1; 7 bases fit TRBD1. CDR3 length: 14 residues. V lost 2 bases and J lost 3; bases outside the gene matches: 6. Germline V CDR1 and CDR2: GTSNPN, SVGIG (reference sequence). The CDR3 reads CAWSLGGVDTEAFF. CDR3 sequence (DNA): TGTGCCTGGAGTCTAGGGGGCGTGGACACTGAAGCTTTCTTT. The full variable domain, its missing parts supplied by reference TRBV30 and TRBJ1-1, is SQTIHQWPATLVQPVGSPLSLECTVEGTSNPNLYWYRQAAGRGLQLLFYSVGIGQISSEVPQNLSASRPQDRQFILSSKKLLLSDSGFYLCAWSLGGVDTEAFFGQGTRLTVV.

The chain combines TRBV15 with TRBJ1-2, with D unclear. Per germline, CDR1 LNHNV and CDR2 YYDKDF (reference sequence). V lost 8 bases and J 4 bases, leaving 14 bases between the germline ends. The length of the CDR3 is 13 residues. CDR3 sequence reads: CATSVQVGYGYTF. CDR3 bases: TGTGCCACCTCAGTTCAGGTGGGCTATGGCTACACCTTC.